The next 15 T cell receptor beta chains were all read from a single sample in a study of shared clonotypes between healthy human individuals. Assay: immunoSEQ multiplex PCR; the TCRdb copy retains only in-frame clones and omits some. The sample lists millions of clones, 85% to 95% occurring once. Specimen: naive CD4+ T cells sorted from blood. The subset was: CD45RA+ positively selected. These receptors originate from a man in his late teens or twenties in good health.

The gene calls are TRBV6-5 and TRBJ2-7, with D possibly TRBD2 on 5 matching bases. The CDR3 totals 12 residues. Germline-derived CDR1 and CDR2 are MNHEY and SVGAGI. V gave up 7 bases and J gave up 6 bases, with 13 bases separating them. The CDR3 reads CASNLFGGEQYF. CDR3 coding DNA: TGTGCCAGCAATTTATTCGGAGGCGAGCAGTACTTC.

The rearrangement links TRBV7-2 to TRBJ2-3; 16 nucleotides agree with TRBD2. Germline V gene data show CDR1 as SGHTA and CDR2 as FQGNSA. Germline trimming cut 5 bases from V and 8 bases from J; bases unmatched to any gene: 10. The CDR3 runs 17 residues. The CDR3 loop is CASSQPGLAGGPATQYF. The CDR3 DNA follows: TGTGCCAGCAGCCAGCCGGGACTAGCGGGAGGGCCGGCTACGCAGTATTTT.

This clone was detected once. J is TRBJ2-7 and V is TRBV27, with 8 positions matching TRBD1. The germline gives CDR1 MNHEY, CDR2 SMNVEV (reference sequence). The CDR3 length is 15 residues. J lost 6 bases, V lost 8 bases, and 15 bases had no gene match. The CDR3 nucleotides are TGTGCCAGCGATGACATCGGCAGGGGGCTTTTCGAGCAGTACTTC. Translating gives CASDDIGRGLFEQYF.

This clone was counted once. The J gene is TRBJ2-1, the V gene TRBV20-1; D ambiguous. The CDR3 is 11 amino acids. CDR1 is DFQATT and CDR2 is SNEGSKA in the germline V gene (reference sequence). V was trimmed by 4 bases and J by 5 bases, leaving 6 bases between them. The CDR3 here is CSAIGNNEQFF. The CDR3 DNA reads as TGCAGTGCTATTGGGAACAATGAGCAGTTCTTC.

The chain is built from TRBV6-1 and TRBJ1-1; 7 bases are a match to TRBD1. Germline-derived CDR1 and CDR2 are MNHNS and SASEGT. J lost 5 bases, V lost 4 bases, and 13 bases had no gene match. This CDR3 is built from 16 residues. The CDR3 sequence: CASSADQLQGRTEAFF. For the CDR3, the DNA is TGTGCCAGCAGTGCTGATCAATTACAGGGGAGGACTGAAGCTTTCTTT.

The chain employs TRBV27 and TRBJ1-6; the match to TRBD1 covers 7 bases. Germline CDR1 reads MNHEY; CDR2 reads SMNVEV (reference sequence). The CDR3 length is 16 residues. The junction had 6 bases not matched to a gene; V was cut back by 3 bases and J by 4 bases. Here the CDR3 reads CASSLEGAAYNSPLHF. CDR3 nucleotides: TGTGCCAGCAGTTTGGAGGGGGCAGCATATAATTCACCCCTCCACTTT.

This clone was recorded only once. V usage is TRBV5-1 and J usage is TRBJ2-3, with D possibly being TRBD2 (5 bases). The CDR3 runs 15 residues. Germline CDR1 reads SGHRS; CDR2 reads YFSETQ. V shed 4 bases and J shed 2 bases, with 14 bases lying between them. The chain's CDR3 is CASSASPINTDTQYF. CDR3 nucleotides: TGCGCCAGCAGCGCTAGCCCAATTAACACAGATACGCAGTATTTT. The full variable domain, completed using reference TRBV5-1 and TRBJ2-3, is KAGVTQTPRYLIKTRGQQVTLSCSPISGHRSVSWYQQTPGQGLQFLFEYFSETQRNKGNFPGRFSGRQFSNSRSEMNVSTLELGDSALYLCASSASPINTDTQYFGPGTRLTVL.

The chain's CDR3 is CASSLGERAEAFF. The CDR3 nucleotides are TGTGCCAGCAGCTTAGGGGAGCGAGCTGAAGCTTTCTTT. This chain connects TRBV7-9 to TRBJ1-1; D is unresolved. The CDR3 sequence is 13 residues long. Germline values: CDR1 SEHNR, CDR2 FQNEAQ (reference sequence). Trimming pared 1 base from V and 6 bases from J, leaving 9 bases between.

J is TRBJ2-1 and V is TRBV7-2; 9 bases fit TRBD2. Germline V gene lookup returns CDR1 SGHTA and CDR2 FQGNSA. V trimming: 1 base; J trimming: 5 bases; junction bases outside the gene matches: 6. The CDR3 is made up of 16 amino acids. The CDR3, as DNA: TGTGCCAGCAGCTTAGTTAGCGGGAGATTCAACAATGAGCAGTTCTTC. Protein: CASSLVSGRFNNEQFF.

The chain joins TRBV5-1 to TRBJ1-6; D perhaps matches TRBD1 (6 bases). Germline assignment: CDR1 SGHRS and CDR2 YFSETQ. V was shortened by 0 bases and J by 11 bases, with 18 bases between the two germline ends. CDR3 length: 16 amino acids. DNA for the CDR3: TGCGCCAGCAGCTTGGGGGTCGACAGGACGGGGACACCCCTCCACTTT. It specifies CASSLGVDRTGTPLHF.

This clone was observed once. CDR3 DNA sequence: TGTGCCAGCAGTTTAGATCTAGCGGGGGGCCAAGAGACCCAGTACTTC. It encodes CASSLDLAGGQETQYF. The chain recombines TRBV28 with TRBJ2-5; 11 bases fit TRBD2. CDR3 length: 16 amino acids. CDR1 and CDR2 (germline): MDHEN, SYDVKM. V was clipped by 2 bases and J by 1 base; unmatched bases: 3. Combining the CDR3 with reference TRBV28 and TRBJ2-5 gives the whole variable domain DVKVTQSSRYLVKRTGEKVFLECVQDMDHENMFWYRQDPGLGLRLIYFSYDVKMKEKGDIPEGYSVSREKKERFSLILESASTNQTSMYLCASSLDLAGGQETQYFGPGTRLLVL.

V usage is TRBV9 and J usage is TRBJ1-6; 11 bases line up with TRBD1. Per germline, CDR1 SGDLS and CDR2 YYNGEE. V was pared by 0 bases and J by 8 bases, with 10 bases of the junction left unmatched. This CDR3 is built from 18 residues. CDR3 sequence (DNA): TGTGCCAGCAGCGTAGGGCTCCTGGGACAGGGGGATGATTCACCCCTCCACTTT. It translates to CASSVGLLGQGDDSPLHF.

This clone has just one count. CDR3 region: CASSLTTSGSGNEQFF. The CDR3 DNA follows: TGTGCCAGCAGCCTTACTACTAGCGGGAGTGGCAATGAGCAGTTCTTC. This chain links TRBV2 with TRBJ2-1; 11 positions agree with TRBD2. The CDR3 contains 16 residues. V lost 6 bases and J lost 6; bases outside the gene matches: 10. The germline CDR1 and CDR2 sequences are SNHLY and FYNNEI.

In this sample, this clone turned up a few times. The rearrangement uses TRBV19 and TRBJ1-2, with a tentative D call TRBD1 (6 bases). Germline values: CDR1 LNHDA, CDR2 SQIVND (reference sequence). Trimming stripped 2 bases from V and 2 bases from J, with 9 bases between. CDR3 size: 14 residues. CDR3 residues: CASSIQGTNYGYTF. Here the CDR3 DNA reads TGTGCCAGTAGTATACAGGGGACCAACTATGGCTACACCTTC.

V usage is TRBV10-1 and J usage is TRBJ2-7; D is undetermined. The CDR3 is 13 amino acids. V lost 6 bases and J lost 6, with 15 bases in between. The germline V gene encodes CDR1 WNHNN and CDR2 SYGVQD (reference sequence). This CDR3 is CASSQSPVGEQYF. The CDR3 DNA reads TGCGCCAGCAGCCAGAGTCCTGTGGGCGAGCAGTACTTC.